This T cell receptor (beta chain) was obtained from a study of blood T cell repertoires in COVID-19. At the level of the study: Specimens from acute and convalescent COVID-19 originated in the United States, Italy and Spain. Sources were T cells, B-cell-depleted T cells, or PBMCs; the material itself was cDNA or gDNA.

The count of this clone is one. In germline, CDR1 is SGHDT, CDR2 YYEEEE. The V and J ends lost 3 bases and 5 bases respectively, with 14 bases between them. CDR3 size: 14 residues. Original processing notes: Counts of nucleated cells, estimated from reference gene primer amplification, were obtained. Profiling relied on immunoSEQ multiplex PCR, and the TCRdb table lists in-frame clones only, not all of them. V and J calls and clone size are given by that table; D and trimming were obtained from the DNA. The repertoire holds tens of thousands of clones, with approximately 88% as singletons. V gene TRBV5-6 combines with J gene TRBJ1-1; the D gene is possibly TRBD1 (6 bases). This sequence originates from a human donor in a cohort sampled during active COVID-19. Sequencing was performed on peripheral blood. The CDR3 DNA reads TGTGCCAGCAGCTCTCGACAGGTTGGGACTGAAGCTTTCTTT. Translated, it gives CASSSRQVGTEAFF.